These 26 T cell receptor beta chains came from one sample sequenced in a study of cytomegalovirus exposure and HLA in healthy donors. 60 Vbeta and 13 Jbeta primers were used in PCR. Assay used: immunoSEQ multiplex PCR; TCRdb lists only in-frame clones, some missing. Here the sample table reports 55,000 to 75,000 clones. The sequencing sample was made of PBMCs. The receptors were sampled from a male donor in good health and CMV-seronegative.

The rearrangement uses TRBV5-1 and TRBJ2-2; D unresolved. Per the germline V gene, CDR1 is SGHRS and CDR2 is YFSETQ. The CDR3 has 13 amino acids. Trimming pared 1 base from V and 1 base from J, leaving 2 bases between. The CDR3 DNA is TGCGCCAGCAGCTTGCTGAACACCGGGGAGCTGTTTTTT. This codes for CASSLLNTGELFF.

The chain combines TRBV19 with TRBJ1-2, with D possibly TRBD1 on 5 matching bases. This CDR3 comprises 14 residues. Germline V lookup: CDR1 LNHDA, CDR2 SQIVND (reference sequence). Deletions cut 6 bases from V and 3 bases from J, with 14 bases between. CDR3 coding DNA: TGTGCCAGTAGCCCCCCGGAGGGGTACTATGGCTACACCTTC. Translating gives CASSPPEGYYGYTF.

V gene TRBV4-1 combines with J gene TRBJ2-7, with 9 positions matching TRBD1. The CDR3 spans 15 residues. The germline V gene encodes CDR1 MGHRA and CDR2 YSYEKL. With 1 base clipped from V and 2 bases from J, the junction kept 3 bases outside the gene matches. The CDR3 loop is CASSQARQGAYEQYF. The CDR3 DNA reads TGCGCCAGCAGCCAAGCGCGACAGGGGGCCTACGAGCAGTACTTC.

The rearrangement uses TRBV2 and TRBJ2-1; D is possibly TRBD1 (5 bases). Looked up from germline, CDR1 is SNHLY and CDR2 is FYNNEI. Trimming took off 8 bases at V and 5 bases at J, with 16 bases between the two ends. The length of the CDR3 is 14 residues. CDR3 protein: CASSHRPTHNEQFF. The CDR3 bases are TGTGCCAGCTCACACAGGCCTACACACAATGAGCAGTTCTTC.

This chain connects TRBV28 to TRBJ1-2, with 12 bases lining up with TRBD1. From germline, CDR1 is MDHEN and CDR2 SYDVKM. After removal of 7 bases from V and 4 bases from J, the junction contained 7 bases not matched to a gene. The CDR3 is 15 amino acids. The CDR3 loop is CASTGTGGESYGYTF. In DNA, the CDR3 is TGTGCCAGCACCGGGACAGGGGGCGAGAGCTATGGCTACACCTTC.

V and J are TRBV5-1 and TRBJ2-6; D is possibly TRBD2 (6 bases). Germline CDR1 and CDR2: SGHRS and YFSETQ. The CDR3 runs to 16 residues. V lost 3 bases to trimming and J lost 1 base, with 11 bases between them. The CDR3 spells CASSSVGRSGANVLTF. CDR3 sequence (DNA): TGCGCCAGCAGCTCCGTCGGGAGATCTGGGGCCAACGTCCTGACTTTC.

The chain recombines TRBV5-1 with TRBJ1-4; D is unclear. The CDR3 is made up of 18 amino acids. The germline V and J ends were trimmed by 4 bases and 3 bases, with 22 bases remaining between them. Germline V gene sequence: CDR1 SGHRS, CDR2 YFSETQ. CDR3: CASSLGKARGSANEKLFF. DNA of the CDR3: TGCGCCAGCAGCCTTGGGAAGGCCCGCGGGTCGGCTAATGAAAAACTGTTTTTT.

The J gene is TRBJ1-1, the V gene TRBV7-2; weak D call: TRBD1 (6 bases). CDR1 is SGHTA and CDR2 is FQGNSA in the germline V gene. The CDR3 totals 15 residues. V gave up 5 bases and J gave up 1 base, with 14 bases separating them. The CDR3 loop is CASSPSTGQNTEAFF. The CDR3 DNA reads TGTGCCAGCAGCCCTTCGACAGGACAGAACACTGAAGCTTTCTTT.

The rearrangement joins TRBV11-1 to TRBJ2-7; 8 positions agree with TRBD2. V shed 4 bases, J shed 2 bases, and the junction held 7 bases outside the gene matches. Germline V lookup: CDR1 SGHAT, CDR2 FQDESV (reference sequence). CDR3 size: 15 residues. The CDR3 DNA reads TGTGCCAGCAGCTCCCAGCGGGGGAGCGCCTACGAGCAGTACTTC. Its protein product is CASSSQRGSAYEQYF.

The V and J genes are TRBV13 and TRBJ1-1; D might be TRBD1 (6 bases). V lost 3 bases and J lost 5, with 19 bases in between. Germline loops: CDR1 PRHDT, CDR2 FYEKMQ (reference sequence). The CDR3 runs to 16 residues. DNA for the CDR3: TGTGCCAGCAGCTTGCTCCGGGACAACCGTGGGACTGAAGCTTTCTTT. This translates into CASSLLRDNRGTEAFF. Filled out from reference TRBV13 and TRBJ1-1, the complete variable domain reads AAGVIQSPRHLIKEKRETATLKCYPIPRHDTVYWYQQGPGQDPQFLISFYEKMQSDKGSIPDRFSAQQFSDYHSELNMSSLELGDSALYFCASSLLRDNRGTEAFFGQGTRLTVV.

The chain carries TRBV29-1 and TRBJ2-3; 8 bases line up with TRBD2. The CDR3 totals 12 residues. CDR1 and CDR2 from the germline V gene are SQVTM and ANQGSEA. V lost 7 bases and J lost 6; bases outside the gene matches: 6. The CDR3 protein is CSATSEADTQYF. In nucleotides, the CDR3 is TGCAGCGCGACTAGCGAGGCCGATACGCAGTATTTT.

The CDR3 loop is CASYVWTSGYTF. Written as DNA, the CDR3 is TGTGCCAGCTACGTCTGGACATCCGGCTACACCTTC. The chain uses TRBV7-2 and TRBJ1-2, with D possibly being TRBD1 (5 bases). V was clipped by 8 bases and J by 8 bases, with 15 bases between them. The CDR3 is made up of 12 amino acids. Germline CDR1 reads SGHTA; CDR2 reads FQGNSA. The full variable domain, completed using reference TRBV7-2 and TRBJ1-2, is GAGVSQSPSNKVTEKGKDVELRCDPISGHTALYWYRQSLGQGLEFLIYFQGNSAPDKSGLPSDRFSAERTGGSVSTLTIQRTQQEDSAVYLCASYVWTSGYTFGSGTRLTVV.

CDR3 coding DNA: TGTGCCAGCAGCAAAGCCGCCTCTGGTAGCGGCCTACACAATGAGCAGTTCTTC. This sequence encodes CASSKAASGSGLHNEQFF. The chain recombines TRBV21-1 with TRBJ2-1; the table names TRBD2, a call not compared with the DNA. TRBV21-1 is a pseudogene. CDR3 size: 18 residues.

The V gene is TRBV18, the J gene TRBJ2-1; TRBD1 agrees at 9 bases. In germline, CDR1 is KGHSH, CDR2 LQKENI. The CDR3 has 16 residues. V dropped 4 bases and J dropped 4; count of bases not matched to a gene: 8. The CDR3 nucleotides read TGTGCCAGCTCACGAGCACAGGGGGCGATGTACAATGAGCAGTTCTTC. Encoded protein: CASSRAQGAMYNEQFF.

The rearrangement uses TRBV5-4 and TRBJ2-7, with 8 bases lining up with TRBD1. After removal of 0 bases from V and 2 bases from J, the junction contained 4 bases not matched to a gene. This CDR3 spans 15 amino acids. CDR1 and CDR2 (germline): SGHNT, YYREEE (reference sequence). The DNA for the CDR3 is TGTGCCAGCAGCTTGGCTGGGACAGGCCCCTACGAGCAGTACTTC. Encoded protein: CASSLAGTGPYEQYF.

V usage is TRBV4-3 and J usage is TRBJ1-4; 9 bases fit TRBD1. V lost 3 bases, J lost 6 bases, and 5 bases stayed unmatched. CDR3 size: 15 residues. CDR1 LGHNA and CDR2 YSLEER come from the germline V gene. CDR3 region: CASSQDRGPYEKLFF. The DNA of the CDR3 is TGCGCCAGCAGCCAGGACAGGGGACCTTATGAAAAACTGTTTTTT.

The chain uses TRBV29-1 and TRBJ2-5, with 8 bases fitting TRBD1. CDR1 and CDR2 from the germline V gene are SQVTM and ANQGSEA. This CDR3 is 14 amino acids long. The V and J ends lost 6 bases and 2 bases, in that order; junction bases with no gene match: 8. The CDR3 nucleotides are TGCAGCGTCCAGGGGGCCCTCACACAAGAGACCCAGTACTTC. It is translated as CSVQGALTQETQYF.

This CDR3 is CASSPSGGEKLFF. CDR3 bases: TGCGCCAGCAGCCCTTCGGGTGGGGAAAAACTGTTTTTT. The J gene is TRBJ1-4, the V gene TRBV5-1; D is uncertain. The CDR3 has 13 amino acids. The germline gives CDR1 SGHRS, CDR2 YFSETQ. The ends were cut back, 4 bases at V and 8 bases at J, with 12 bases in the middle.

The rearrangement joins TRBV30 to TRBJ2-1; TRBD1 aligns across 8 bases. Trimming at V came to 3 bases and at J to 6 bases, leaving 4 bases not matched to a gene. The CDR3 sequence is 13 residues long. The germline V gene has CDR1 GTSNPN and CDR2 SVGIG (reference sequence). The CDR3 spells CAWRRTGINEQFF. The CDR3 DNA is TGTGCCTGGAGGAGGACAGGGATCAATGAGCAGTTCTTC.

The chain combines TRBV7-2 with TRBJ2-1; TRBD1 is a possible D gene (6 bases). The CDR3 is 16 amino acids. With 1 base removed from V and 3 bases from J, the gap between germline ends came to 13 bases. Germline loops: CDR1 SGHTA, CDR2 FQGNSA. CDR3 residues: CASSLVLQGLYNEQFF. The DNA for the CDR3 is TGTGCCAGCAGCTTAGTCTTACAGGGTCTCTACAATGAGCAGTTCTTC.

CDR3 bases: TGCGCCAGCAGCCCCCTAGCGGGACGGTTAGATACGCAGTATTTT. Translation: CASSPLAGRLDTQYF. The V and J genes are TRBV4-3 and TRBJ2-3; TRBD2 matches at 9 bases. CDR1 and CDR2 (germline): LGHNA, YSLEER. The CDR3 consists of 15 residues. The V gene end was trimmed by 4 bases and the J gene end by 5 bases; junction bases not matched to a gene: 7.

This rearrangement joins TRBV28 to TRBJ2-3, with 7 nucleotides matching TRBD2. V lost 2 bases and J lost 5; bases outside the gene matches: 4. The germline gives CDR1 MDHEN, CDR2 SYDVKM. The CDR3 is 14 amino acids. The CDR3 reads CASSLGGRRDTQYF. In nucleotides, the CDR3 is TGTGCCAGCAGTTTAGGCGGGAGACGAGATACGCAGTATTTT.

CDR3: CASSQPGWENIQYF. CDR3 coding DNA: TGTGCCAGCAGTCAACCAGGGTGGGAAAACATTCAGTACTTC. The chain employs TRBV28 and TRBJ2-4; TRBD1 might be the D (5 bases). Trimming removed 5 bases from V and 5 bases from J, with 13 bases in between. There are 14 residues in the CDR3. CDR1 and CDR2 (germline): MDHEN, SYDVKM.

CDR3 sequence (DNA): TGTGCCAGTAGTAGAGCGGGAGGGAACACCGGGGAGCTGTTTTTT. It codes for CASSRAGGNTGELFF. This sequence joins TRBV19 and TRBJ2-2; the match to TRBD2 covers 9 bases. Germline V gene sequence: CDR1 LNHDA, CDR2 SQIVND (reference sequence). The CDR3 loop spans 15 amino acids. V shed 4 bases, J shed 1 base, and the junction held 1 base outside the gene matches.

In regard to this clone: A read error may produce the germline difference seen at one junction end. V and J are TRBV19 and TRBJ1-1; TRBD1 might be the D (5 bases). CDR3 length: 12 amino acids. Germline-derived CDR1 and CDR2 are LNHDA and SQIVND (reference sequence). CDR3 nucleotides: TGTGCCAGTAGAAAAGGGGCCACTGAAGATTTCTTT. This codes for CASRKGATEDFF.

The rearrangement uses TRBV5-1 and TRBJ1-5; D uncertain. Trimming took off 0 bases at V and 5 bases at J, with 9 bases between the two ends. The CDR3 is 14 amino acids. In germline, CDR1 is SGHRS, CDR2 YFSETQ. CDR3 loop: CASSLGGKDQPQHF. The CDR3 region has the DNA TGCGCCAGCAGCTTGGGAGGGAAGGATCAGCCCCAGCATTTT. Filled out from reference TRBV5-1 and TRBJ1-5, the complete variable domain reads KAGVTQTPRYLIKTRGQQVTLSCSPISGHRSVSWYQQTPGQGLQFLFEYFSETQRNKGNFPGRFSGRQFSNSRSEMNVSTLELGDSALYLCASSLGGKDQPQHFGDGTRLSIL.